One and the same sample provided the 30 T cell receptor beta chains below, sequenced in a study of blood T cells in healthy people across ages. Primed by a sample-barcoded 5' primer and a J-beta primer mix, a second PCR proceeded for 7 to 11 cycles. In TCRdb, the 5' RACE reads were re-called with MiXCR into one record per CDR3 protein. The sample contains approximately 780,000 distinct CDR3 sequences, roughly 25% of which appear only once. The data were also submitted as part of a second study, on T cells of mothers and their children.

Sequencing used blood. The receptors originated from a boy between 10 and 17 years old in good health.

The chain has TRBV12-3 or TRBV12-4 and TRBJ1-1; the D is unclear. Between the trimmed V and J ends, which lost 3 bases and 7 bases, there was a span of 6 bases. CDR3 length: 11 residues. DNA of the CDR3: TGTGCCAGCAGTTTTGCCTATGAAGCTTTCTTT. It codes for CASSFAYEAFF.

In its sample, this clonotype was seen a few times. V gene TRBV29-1 combines with J gene TRBJ2-5; D gene uncertain. The CDR3 extends over 17 amino acids. V lost 1 base, J lost 0 bases, and 18 bases lay in between. The germline gives CDR1 SQVTM, CDR2 ANQGSEA. CDR3 sequence reads: CSVEGGLGVQYQETQYF. CDR3 sequence (DNA): TGCAGCGTTGAAGGAGGTCTTGGGGTCCAGTACCAAGAGACCCAGTACTTC.

This clonotype was counted a few times. The chain recombines TRBV15 with TRBJ1-4; D is uncertain. CDR3 length: 14 amino acids. CDR1 and CDR2 (germline): LNHNV, YYDKDF (reference sequence). V was pared by 5 bases and J by 7 bases, with 14 bases between. Here the CDR3 reads CATSLSPSGEKLFF. The CDR3 DNA follows: TGTGCCACCAGCTTAAGCCCATCTGGTGAAAAACTGTTTTTT.

The chain recombines TRBV9 with TRBJ1-2; 7 bases fit TRBD1. The CDR3 consists of 14 residues. Germline V gene lookup returns CDR1 SGDLS and CDR2 YYNGEE. J lost 6 bases, V lost 3 bases, and 8 bases had no gene match. The CDR3 is CASSDYTGVHGYTF. The CDR3 coding sequence is TGTGCCAGCAGCGACTATACAGGGGTACATGGCTACACCTTC.

This sequence joins TRBV5-5 and TRBJ1-2; D is ambiguous. CDR3 length equals 19 residues. V lost 4 bases to trimming and J lost 4 bases, with 29 bases between them. Germline V gives CDR1 SGHKS, CDR2 YYEKEE (reference sequence). The CDR3 nucleotides read TGTGCCAGCAGCATGACTGTGTCATCTTTACCGGACCCCCTCTATGGCTACACCTTC. It specifies CASSMTVSSLPDPLYGYTF.

The chain joins TRBV7-2 to TRBJ2-3, with 7 bases lining up with TRBD1. The V gene's germline CDR1 is SGHTA and CDR2 FQGNSA. The CDR3 has 16 residues. The V segment lost 3 bases and the J segment 2 bases; nucleotides outside the gene matches: 8. In DNA, the CDR3 is TGTGCCAGCAGCTTCGAGGGGGCCTTTAACACAGATACGCAGTATTTT. Translation gives CASSFEGAFNTDTQYF.

The chain is built from TRBV5-1 and TRBJ2-6; D gene uncertain. V lost 1 base and J 0 bases, leaving 5 bases between the germline ends. Germline CDR1 SGHRS, CDR2 YFSETQ. The CDR3 extends over 15 amino acids. The CDR3 DNA sequence: TGCGCCAGCAGCTTGTCGATCTCTGGGGCCAACGTCCTGACTTTC. It yields the protein CASSLSISGANVLTF.

This clonotype came up a few times. V is TRBV13 and J is TRBJ2-5; D call uncertain. The CDR3 has 13 amino acids. Germline CDR1 PRHDT, CDR2 FYEKMQ (reference sequence). Trimming left V 4 bases short and J 7 bases short, with 13 bases between. CDR3 in amino acids: CASSYNRPGTQYF. The CDR3 DNA reads TGTGCCAGCAGCTACAACCGACCGGGGACCCAGTACTTC.

This clonotype has just a few counts. The V call is TRBV9, the J call TRBJ1-2; D gene uncertain. The CDR3 extends over 14 amino acids. Per the germline V gene, CDR1 is SGDLS and CDR2 is YYNGEE. V shed 0 bases and J shed 8 bases, with 14 bases lying between them. CDR3 in DNA: TGTGCCAGCAGCGTAGCTGAGGAGGGCCGGGGCTACACCTTC. It encodes CASSVAEEGRGYTF.

This clonotype has only one observation. The rearrangement uses TRBV28 and TRBJ2-5; 8 bases are shared with TRBD1. The CDR3 covers 14 residues. Germline V gene data show CDR1 as MDHEN and CDR2 as SYDVKM. V dropped 6 bases and J dropped 4; count of bases not matched to a gene: 7. The CDR3 protein is CASRTTGAGETQYF. Here the CDR3 DNA reads TGTGCCAGCAGGACGACAGGGGCGGGAGAGACCCAGTACTTC. Full variable domain (remainder filled in from reference TRBV28 and TRBJ2-5): DVKVTQSSRYLVKRTGEKVFLECVQDMDHENMFWYRQDPGLGLRLIYFSYDVKMKEKGDIPEGYSVSREKKERFSLILESASTNQTSMYLCASRTTGAGETQYFGPGTRLLVL.

V is TRBV7-2 and J is TRBJ2-3; 7 bases agree with TRBD1. After removal of 5 bases from V and 6 bases from J, the junction contained 11 bases not matched to a gene. Looked up from germline, CDR1 is SGHTA and CDR2 is FQGNSA. This CDR3 region has 15 residues. The CDR3 DNA follows: TGTGCCAGCAGCCAGACGACAGGGACCTTGGATACGCAGTATTTT. Translating it yields CASSQTTGTLDTQYF.

This clonotype has only a few counts. The chain recombines TRBV12-3 or TRBV12-4 with TRBJ2-3, with D unclear. CDR3 length: 12 residues. V shed 3 bases and J shed 6 bases, with 7 bases lying between them. CDR3 nucleotide sequence: TGTGCCAGCAGTTTCTTCCGGGATACGCAGTATTTT. Protein sequence: CASSFFRDTQYF.

Remarks on this clonotype: Possible read error: a much larger clone is one base away. This chain uses TRBV5-1 with TRBJ2-5; either TRBD1 or TRBD2 may fit D (5 bases each). Germline assignment: CDR1 SGHRS and CDR2 YFSETQ. The ends were cut back, 4 bases at V and 5 bases at J, with 15 bases in the middle. The CDR3 sequence is 14 residues long. This CDR3 reads CASSVQGDGETQYF. The DNA of the CDR3 is TGCGCCAGCAGCGTGCAAGGGGACGGGGAGACCCAGTACTTC. Full variable domain (rest looked up from reference TRBV5-1 and TRBJ2-5): KAGVTQTPRYLIKTRGQQVTLSCSPISGHRSVSWYQQTPGQGLQFLFEYFSETQRNKGNFPGRFSGRQFSNSRSEMNVSTLELGDSALYLCASSVQGDGETQYFGPGTRLLVL.

This clonotype was seen just once. V is TRBV9 and J is TRBJ2-5; 8 positions agree with TRBD2. Germline values: CDR1 SGDLS, CDR2 YYNGEE. Unmatched junction bases numbered 8, after V lost 4 bases and J lost 0 bases. The length of the CDR3 is 16 residues. The DNA of the CDR3 is TGTGCCAGCAGCCCCAGTGGCGGGGGGTACCAAGAGACCCAGTACTTC. This translates into CASSPSGGGYQETQYF.

The V and J genes are TRBV20-1 and TRBJ2-5; 10 bases map to TRBD2. The J call may be mistaken, given a closer DNA end match to TRBJ2-1. Germline V gives CDR1 DFQATT, CDR2 SNEGSKA (reference sequence). There are 15 residues in the CDR3. This CDR3 is CSARDAAGGFNEQFF. CDR3 sequence (DNA): TGCAGTGCTAGAGATGCAGCGGGGGGGTTCAATGAGCAGTTCTTC.

This clonotype has only one observation. This chain connects TRBV29-1 to TRBJ2-1; D is perhaps TRBD2 (5 bases). The CDR3 runs to 14 residues. Germline V gene sequence: CDR1 SQVTM, CDR2 ANQGSEA. The V and J ends lost 3 bases and 0 bases respectively, with 9 bases between them. CDR3 in amino acids: CSVDPTSSYNEQFF. CDR3 DNA: TGCAGCGTTGATCCAACTAGCTCCTACAATGAGCAGTTCTTC.

J is TRBJ2-5 and V is TRBV7-7; D call uncertain. The germline V gene encodes CDR1 SSHAT and CDR2 FNYEAQ (reference sequence). This CDR3 contains 12 residues. CDR3 sequence: CAGSPNGETQYF. The CDR3, as DNA: TGTGCTGGCAGCCCCAACGGAGAGACCCAGTACTTC.

The J gene is TRBJ1-2, the V gene TRBV6-2 or TRBV6-3, with D hard to call. The CDR3 length is 14 residues. Germline V gene data show CDR1 as MNHEY and CDR2 as SVGEGT. The V and J ends lost 6 bases and 8 bases respectively, with 19 bases between them. The CDR3 sequence: CASSARSMVGGYTF. DNA of the CDR3: TGTGCCAGCAGCGCTCGGTCGATGGTAGGAGGCTACACCTTC.

This clonotype was observed a few times. The junction differs from germline at one of its ends, possibly a read error. The CDR3 nucleotides are TGTGCCTGGAGTGTAGGGGACATAGCCAAAAACATTCAGCACTTC. Its translation: CAWSVGDIAKNIQHF. This rearrangement joins TRBV30 to TRBJ2-4, with D possibly TRBD1 on 6 matching bases. The CDR3 has 15 amino acids. Germline CDR1 GTSNPN, CDR2 SVGIG (reference sequence).

In the case of this clonotype: One end of the junction fails to match germline, which may point to a read error. The chain is built from TRBV12-3 or TRBV12-4 and TRBJ2-3; no firm D call. This CDR3 is built from 12 residues. CDR3 amino acids: CASRARADAQYF. The CDR3 nucleotides are TGTGCCAGCAGAGCTCGGGCAGATGCGCAGTATTTT.

The chain is built from TRBV7-9 and TRBJ1-2; D gene ambiguous. This CDR3 is built from 11 residues. The ends were cut back, 11 bases at V and 4 bases at J, with 11 bases in the middle. The germline CDR1 and CDR2 sequences are SEHNR and FQNEAQ (reference sequence). The CDR3 protein is CAADLSYGYTF. Here the CDR3 DNA reads TGTGCCGCCGACCTCTCCTATGGCTACACCTTC.

The table lists this clonotype with a few counts. V gene TRBV7-9 combines with J gene TRBJ1-3; tentative D call: TRBD1 (6 bases). V lost 4 bases, J lost 0 bases, and 16 bases lay in between. Germline V lookup: CDR1 SEHNR, CDR2 FQNEAQ (reference sequence). The length of the CDR3 is 17 residues. In DNA, the CDR3 is TGTGCCAGCAGCTCGCCGGGGGCACCGAACTCTGGAAACACCATATATTTT. Translation gives CASSSPGAPNSGNTIYF.

V and J are TRBV5-5 and TRBJ2-5; D unresolved. Per germline, CDR1 SGHKS and CDR2 YYEKEE (reference sequence). Trimming stripped 2 bases from V and 5 bases from J, with 19 bases between. This CDR3 has 16 amino acids. This chain's CDR3 is CASSLGRMWAGETQYF. The CDR3 nucleotides are TGTGCCAGCAGCTTAGGCCGGATGTGGGCTGGGGAGACCCAGTACTTC.

This clonotype showed up just a few times. The V and J genes are TRBV20-1 and TRBJ2-5; TRBD2 aligns across 12 bases. CDR1 and CDR2 from the germline V gene are DFQATT and SNEGSKA (reference sequence). CDR3 length: 16 amino acids. V was clipped by 3 bases and J by 3 bases; unmatched bases: 8. CDR3 in DNA: TGCAGTGCTAGGCCACCGGGACTAGCGGGTGAAGAGACCCAGTACTTC. It translates to CSARPPGLAGEETQYF.

V and J are TRBV4-1 and TRBJ2-1; possibly TRBD2 for D (6 bases). CDR1 is MGHRA, CDR2 YSYEKL, per germline. CDR3 size: 12 residues. The V and J ends lost 4 bases and 12 bases respectively, with 13 bases between them. The CDR3 here is CASSPRRGGQFF. The CDR3 DNA is TGCGCCAGCAGCCCGAGGAGGGGTGGGCAGTTCTTC.

The chain joins TRBV6-1 to TRBJ2-3; 10 bases are shared with TRBD1. The CDR3 is 17 residues long. The V and J ends lost 6 bases and 4 bases, in that order; junction bases with no gene match: 13. In germline, CDR1 is MNHNS, CDR2 SASEGT. CDR3 region: CASRNGRDRGYPDTQYF. In nucleotides, the CDR3 is TGTGCCAGCAGAAATGGACGGGACAGGGGCTACCCAGATACGCAGTATTTT.

This clonotype has more than one count but fewer than ten. This chain connects TRBV6-6 to TRBJ2-1, with D perhaps matching TRBD2 (6 bases). TRBJ2-7 matches the DNA end more closely, so the J call is doubtful. The CDR3 sequence is 13 residues long. The germline gives CDR1 MNHNY, CDR2 SVGAGI (reference sequence). The CDR3 nucleotides are TGTGCCAGCACGGGCGGGGCCTCCTACGAGCAGTACTTC. Translation: CASTGGASYEQYF.

The chain carries TRBV7-2 and TRBJ2-7; TRBD1 matches at 7 bases. Germline-derived CDR1 and CDR2 are SGHTA and FQGNSA. The CDR3 contains 16 residues. Trimming cost V 1 base and J 4 bases; bases outside gene matches: 10. Written as DNA, the CDR3 is TGTGCCAGCAGCTTAGGAAGGGAAGGGGGCAAATACGAGCAGTACTTC. Residues: CASSLGREGGKYEQYF.

This clonotype was seen many times. The chain is built from TRBV29-1 and TRBJ2-7; D possibly corresponds to TRBD1 (6 bases). Per the germline V gene, CDR1 is SQVTM and CDR2 is ANQGSEA. This CDR3 is built from 14 residues. V lost 5 bases, J lost 1 base, and 15 bases lay in between. The CDR3 spells CSVSDSAASYEQYF. CDR3 DNA: TGCAGCGTTTCGGACAGCGCCGCTTCCTACGAGCAGTACTTC.

The chain carries TRBV7-9 and TRBJ2-3, with 7 bases lining up with TRBD1. This CDR3 region has 17 residues. Trimming took 5 bases from V and 1 from J; bases not matched to a gene: 12. The V gene's germline CDR1 is SEHNR and CDR2 FQNEAQ (reference sequence). The CDR3, as DNA: TGTGCCAGCAGCGAAATAACCCACAGGGGCCGCACAGATACGCAGTATTTT. Residues: CASSEITHRGRTDTQYF.